This entry is about one T cell receptor beta chain. These data belong to a study of blood T cell repertoires in COVID-19. Across the whole study: Both acute and convalescent COVID-19 samples were obtained from the United States, Italy and Spain.

CDR1 and CDR2 from the germline V gene are SGHRS and YFSETQ. Trimming removed 0 bases from V and 5 bases from J, with 11 bases in between. The CDR3 loop spans 15 amino acids. Original handling: Amplification of reference gene primers provided the estimated nucleated cell counts. Produced via immunoSEQ multiplex PCR; TCRdb's table is partial and in-frame only. The DNA gave D and trimming, while V, J and clone size come from that table. The sample contains about 87,000 clones, 80% to 90% of which appear only once. The chain joins TRBV5-1 to TRBJ2-2; possible D gene TRBD1, 5 bases. The source of this sequence is a human donor with acute or convalescent COVID-19. The donor label of this sample is uncertain. The sequenced material came from peripheral blood. For the CDR3, the DNA is TGCGCCAGCAGCTTGGAAGGGGTACGGACCGGGGAGCTGTTTTTT. The encoded protein is CASSLEGVRTGELFF.